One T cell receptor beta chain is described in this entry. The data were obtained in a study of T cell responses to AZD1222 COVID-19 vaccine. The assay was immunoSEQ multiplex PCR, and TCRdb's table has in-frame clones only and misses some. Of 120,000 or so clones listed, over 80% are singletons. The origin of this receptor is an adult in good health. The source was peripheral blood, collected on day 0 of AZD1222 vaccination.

CDR3 bases: TGTGCCAGCAGTTTTGGAGGGGGGGCGACCCAGTACTTC. It codes for CASSFGGGATQYF. J is TRBJ2-5 and V is TRBV25-1; the D gene is possibly TRBD2 (7 bases). The ends were cut back, 5 bases at V and 7 bases at J, with 14 bases in the middle. The CDR3 consists of 13 residues. The germline V gene encodes CDR1 MGHDK and CDR2 SYGVNS.